This TCR beta chain was obtained from a study of blood T cell repertoires in COVID-19. The protocol was immunoSEQ multiplex PCR, while the TCRdb copy is restricted to in-frame clones and leaves out a portion. Of fewer than 400,000 clones in the sample, 80% to 90% were seen once. The CDR3 is made up of 13 amino acids. Germline values: CDR1 SGHTA, CDR2 FQGNSA. V was trimmed by 3 bases and J by 9 bases, leaving 13 bases between them. The rearrangement links TRBV7-2 to TRBJ2-3; no reliable D call. Input material: peripheral blood. This receptor was obtained from a man under 40 with active or convalescent COVID-19. The DNA of the CDR3 is TGTGCCAGCAGCTTCTACTACCTCAGAACGCAGTATTTT. Translated: CASSFYYLRTQYF.